The clone carrying this T cell receptor (beta chain) has at least ten counts. Its target is not known. The data stem from a study of T-cell memory formation after mild COVID-19. Study-wide findings and caveats: Mostly located in CM and EM were contracting CD4+ clones, with contracting CD8+ clones located in EMRA. Pre-infection memory showed some responding clones, and this suggested that cross-reactive memory joined. Nothing confirmed that second-wave clones peaking on day 37 were specific for SARS-CoV-2.

TCRdb re-analysed the 5' RACE reads in MiXCR, keeping a single row per CDR3 protein. The sample lists a few hundred thousand distinct CDR3 sequences; about a sixth were seen once. The sample consisted of PBMCs or a T cell subset sorted from them (not recorded which). This TCR derives from a man between 18 and 29 years old who had mild COVID-19 (a few samples of this study predate the infection). Cell type and time point are not known.

CDR3 loop: CATGMGPYGYTF. In DNA form, the CDR3 reads TGTGCCACCGGAATGGGACCTTATGGCTACACCTTC. The chain uses TRBV19 and TRBJ1-2; tentative D call: TRBD1 (5 bases). The ends were cut back, 10 bases at V and 5 bases at J, with 14 bases in the middle. Germline assignment: CDR1 LNHDA and CDR2 SQIVND (reference sequence). The CDR3 is made up of 12 amino acids.